These 30 T cell receptor beta chains share one sample of origin, sequenced in a study of CD8 T cells in Susac syndrome. When the RNA was reverse transcribed, random hexamers were used with an input of roughly 0.45 to 1 ug. TCRdb redid the calling of the immunoSEQ multiplex PCR reads with MiXCR, one entry per CDR3 protein. The table shows 150,000 to 200,000 distinct CDR3 sequences, with around 94% occurring only once. Source material: CD4+ T cells from PBMCs. The receptor set was obtained from a human donor in good health.

The chain uses TRBV12-3 or TRBV12-4 and TRBJ1-2; the match to TRBD1 covers 9 bases. The J segment lost 2 bases and the V segment lost 1 base, leaving 2 bases of the junction unmatched. The CDR3 is 15 residues long. The CDR3 nucleotides read TGTGCCAGCAGTTTAGGGACAGGGGCCAACTATGGCTACACCTTC. Protein: CASSLGTGANYGYTF.

The chain is built from TRBV3-1 and TRBJ2-3; 7 bases are shared with TRBD1. CDR3 size: 12 residues. The trim removed 6 bases at V and 6 bases at J, leaving 3 bases unmatched. Germline V gene sequence: CDR1 LGHDT, CDR2 YNNKEL (reference sequence). The CDR3 here is CASRLQGDTQYF. The CDR3 region has the DNA TGTGCCAGCAGACTACAGGGGGATACGCAGTATTTT.

CDR3 nucleotides: TGCAGTGCTAGAAGGACAGGGGGCGATGGCCAGCCCCAGCATTTT. Translating gives CSARRTGGDGQPQHF. This rearrangement joins TRBV20-1 to TRBJ1-5; 11 nucleotides line up with TRBD1. CDR1 is DFQATT and CDR2 is SNEGSKA in the germline V gene (reference sequence). The CDR3 extends over 15 amino acids. The trim removed 2 bases at V and 7 bases at J, leaving 7 bases unmatched.

This sequence joins TRBV3-1 and TRBJ1-5; TRBD1 matches 9 bases. Losses at the gene ends were 2 bases for V and 3 bases for J; bases not matched to a gene: 8. The length of the CDR3 is 17 residues. From germline, CDR1 is LGHDT and CDR2 YNNKEL (reference sequence). CDR3 loop: CASSQTGGTGHNQPQHF. CDR3 in DNA: TGTGCCAGCAGCCAAACGGGCGGGACAGGGCACAATCAGCCCCAGCATTTT.

The gene calls are TRBV20-1 and TRBJ2-7; D tentatively reads TRBD1 or TRBD2 (5 bases each). Germline V gives CDR1 DFQATT, CDR2 SNEGSKA (reference sequence). The CDR3 has 13 residues. Trimming cost V 5 bases and J 3 bases, with 14 bases left between them. The CDR3 spells CSAGTLDIYEQYF. CDR3 nucleotides: TGCAGTGCTGGGACCCTGGACATCTACGAGCAGTACTTC.

The rearrangement links TRBV20-1 to TRBJ2-5; the D is unclear. V was trimmed by 3 bases and J by 6 bases, leaving 5 bases between them. The CDR3 loop spans 10 amino acids. Germline CDR1 is DFQATT and CDR2 is SNEGSKA (reference sequence). CDR3 protein: CSASDQTQYF. DNA of the CDR3: TGCAGTGCTAGCGACCAGACCCAGTACTTC.

The rearrangement joins TRBV30 to TRBJ1-5; possible D gene TRBD1, 5 bases. Trimming took 2 bases from V and 4 from J, leaving 9 bases between them. The CDR3 spans 13 residues. Per the germline V gene, CDR1 is GTSNPN and CDR2 is SVGIG (reference sequence). The CDR3 reads CAWSRAGNQPQHF. CDR3 in DNA: TGTGCCTGGAGTAGGGCAGGGAATCAGCCCCAGCATTTT.

This clonotype was detected once. V usage is TRBV29-1 and J usage is TRBJ2-3; D perhaps matches TRBD2 (5 bases). The CDR3 is made up of 12 amino acids. CDR1 is SQVTM and CDR2 is ANQGSEA in the germline V gene. The V gene lost 4 bases and the J gene lost 6 bases, with 11 bases spanning the gap. CDR3 in amino acids: CSVGRAGDTQYF. In DNA form, the CDR3 reads TGCAGCGTTGGGCGGGCCGGGGATACGCAGTATTTT.

The genes are TRBV20-1 and TRBJ2-1; TRBD1 matches 10 bases. CDR1 and CDR2 from the germline V gene are DFQATT and SNEGSKA (reference sequence). V gave up 4 bases and J gave up 8 bases; unmatched junction bases: 8. The CDR3 is 14 amino acids. The CDR3 loop reads CSATPGQGIDEQFF. As DNA, the CDR3 is TGCAGTGCTACTCCGGGACAGGGGATCGATGAGCAGTTCTTC.

The chain carries TRBV24-1 and TRBJ2-6; TRBD1 agrees at 9 bases. J lost 4 bases, V lost 7 bases, and 7 bases had no gene match. CDR1 KGHDR and CDR2 SFDVKD come from the germline V gene. This CDR3 has 16 residues. The CDR3 region is CATSEQGARGANVLTF. Written as DNA, the CDR3 is TGTGCCACCAGCGAACAGGGGGCGAGAGGGGCCAACGTCCTGACTTTC.

The chain employs TRBV7-2 and TRBJ1-6; 8 bases fit TRBD1. The length of the CDR3 is 13 residues. From germline, CDR1 is SGHTA and CDR2 FQGNSA. The V and J ends lost 6 bases and 12 bases, in that order; junction bases with no gene match: 7. CDR3 DNA: TGTGCCAGCAGTTTTGGACAGGGACAACCCCTCCACTTT. Protein: CASSFGQGQPLHF. Together with reference TRBV7-2 and TRBJ1-6, the CDR3 gives the full variable domain: GAGVSQSPSNKVTEKGKDVELRCDPISGHTALYWYRQSLGQGLEFLIYFQGNSAPDKSGLPSDRFSAERTGGSVSTLTIQRTQQEDSAVYLCASSFGQGQPLHFGNGTRLTVT.

This chain connects TRBV6-6 to TRBJ2-1; 8 nucleotides match TRBD2. CDR3 length: 16 residues. Germline V gives CDR1 MNHNY, CDR2 SVGAGI (reference sequence). Germline trimming cut 7 bases from V and 5 bases from J; bases unmatched to any gene: 13. The CDR3 sequence: CASTKGLAGRDNEQFF. The DNA of the CDR3 is TGTGCCAGCACAAAAGGGCTAGCGGGTCGGGACAATGAGCAGTTCTTC.

The chain joins TRBV5-4 to TRBJ2-6; D ambiguous. With 6 bases removed from V and 0 bases from J, the gap between germline ends came to 13 bases. The CDR3 consists of 16 residues. Germline V gives CDR1 SGHNT, CDR2 YYREEE (reference sequence). This chain's CDR3 is CASTPLQVSGANVLTF. The CDR3 nucleotides read TGTGCCAGCACACCGCTTCAGGTCTCTGGGGCCAACGTCCTGACTTTC.

The rearrangement joins TRBV25-1 to TRBJ2-3; 9 nucleotides line up with TRBD1. CDR3 size: 16 residues. Germline CDR1 reads MGHDK; CDR2 reads SYGVNS. Trimming took 3 bases from V and 1 from J; bases not matched to a gene: 5. CDR3 in DNA: TGTGCCAGCAGTGATCCCCGGGACAGGGGCACAGATACGCAGTATTTT. Its protein is CASSDPRDRGTDTQYF.

The chain employs TRBV5-4 and TRBJ1-2; D is ambiguous. This CDR3 is 13 amino acids long. Trimming shortened V by 3 bases and J by 6 bases, and 12 bases separated the two germline ends. Germline loops: CDR1 SGHNT, CDR2 YYREEE (reference sequence). CDR3 loop: CASSSDGHHGYTF. CDR3 nucleotide sequence: TGTGCCAGCAGCTCGGACGGGCACCATGGCTACACCTTC.

This chain links TRBV20-1 with TRBJ1-1; a possible D gene is TRBD1 (5 bases). Germline loops: CDR1 DFQATT, CDR2 SNEGSKA (reference sequence). Trimming took 6 bases from V and 0 from J, leaving 11 bases between them. CDR3 length: 13 residues. CDR3 amino acids: CSARRQMNTEAFF. DNA for the CDR3: TGCAGTGCGAGACGACAGATGAACACTGAAGCTTTCTTT.

This rearrangement joins TRBV27 to TRBJ1-6; D gene uncertain. V was pared by 6 bases and J by 6 bases, with 15 bases between. Germline V gene lookup returns CDR1 MNHEY and CDR2 SMNVEV (reference sequence). The CDR3 consists of 15 residues. The CDR3 DNA is TGTGCCAGCAGCACATCCCCCGGCGGTAATTCACCCCTCCACTTT. This translates into CASSTSPGGNSPLHF.

This clonotype occurred once. The rearrangement uses TRBV9 and TRBJ2-2; D uncertain. Germline V gene sequence: CDR1 SGDLS, CDR2 YYNGEE. The CDR3 consists of 14 residues. V shed 0 bases and J shed 8 bases, with 11 bases lying between them. The CDR3: CASSVEGPRGELFF. In DNA form, the CDR3 reads TGTGCCAGCAGCGTAGAGGGCCCTCGAGGGGAGCTGTTTTTT.

This chain uses TRBV7-9 with TRBJ2-5, with D tentatively TRBD1 (6 bases). CDR1 is SEHNR, CDR2 FQNEAQ, per germline (reference sequence). Deletions cut 2 bases from V and 4 bases from J, with 17 bases between. There are 16 residues in the CDR3. The CDR3 DNA is TGTGCCAGCAGCTTATCTTCAGGGGCCAACGTAGAGACCCAGTACTTC. It encodes CASSLSSGANVETQYF. The whole variable domain, remainder taken from reference TRBV7-9 and TRBJ2-5, is DTGVSQNPRHKITKRGQNVTFRCDPISEHNRLYWYRQTLGQGPEFLTYFQNEAQLEKSRLLSDRFSAERPKGSFSTLEIQRTEQGDSAMYLCASSLSSGANVETQYFGPGTRLLVL.

The chain has TRBV29-1 and TRBJ2-1, with 13 nucleotides matching TRBD2. Trimming at V came to 6 bases and at J to 13 bases, leaving 12 bases not matched to a gene. The CDR3 spans 14 residues. Per germline, CDR1 SQVTM and CDR2 ANQGSEA. The CDR3 loop reads CSVTPPGTSGDQFF. CDR3 DNA sequence: TGCAGCGTGACTCCACCCGGGACTAGCGGGGACCAGTTCTTC.

This rearrangement joins TRBV9 to TRBJ2-3; D is undetermined. From germline, CDR1 is SGDLS and CDR2 YYNGEE. Between the trimmed V and J ends, which lost 3 bases and 1 base, there was a span of 12 bases. This CDR3 region has 15 residues. CDR3 DNA: TGTGCCAGCAGCGGGAGCGTATCCGGCACAGATACGCAGTATTTT. Translation gives CASSGSVSGTDTQYF.

The genes are TRBV28 and TRBJ2-1; 9 positions match TRBD1. V was clipped by 6 bases and J by 8 bases; unmatched bases: 11. The CDR3 is 15 residues long. The germline V gene has CDR1 MDHEN and CDR2 SYDVKM. The CDR3 coding sequence is TGTGCCAGCAGGGGTCCGGGACAGGGCTGGGATGAGCAGTTCTTC. Residues: CASRGPGQGWDEQFF.

This clonotype has just a few counts. V gene TRBV3-1 combines with J gene TRBJ1-5; D perhaps matches TRBD1 (5 bases). The V gene lost 5 bases and the J gene lost 0 bases, with 8 bases spanning the gap. This CDR3 contains 14 residues. Germline V CDR1 and CDR2: LGHDT, YNNKEL (reference sequence). CDR3 nucleotides: TGTGCCAGCAGCTTGCAGGGTAGCAATCAGCCCCAGCATTTT. Translation: CASSLQGSNQPQHF.

This clonotype was seen a handful of times. This chain links TRBV30 with TRBJ2-7; no firm D call. V was shortened by 3 bases and J by 3 bases, with 15 bases between the two germline ends. Germline V CDR1 and CDR2: GTSNPN, SVGIG (reference sequence). CDR3 size: 14 residues. The CDR3 DNA reads TGTGCCTGGAGCGGCCGTAGGCCTTACTACGAGCAGTACTTC. Its protein product is CAWSGRRPYYEQYF.

This clonotype appeared once. The V gene is TRBV28, the J gene TRBJ2-1; no definite D call. Germline-derived CDR1 and CDR2 are MDHEN and SYDVKM. V dropped 1 base and J dropped 9 bases, with 7 bases sitting between them. This CDR3 comprises 12 residues. CDR3 loop: CASSLLWSEQFF. DNA of the CDR3: TGTGCCAGCAGTTTATTGTGGTCTGAGCAGTTCTTC.

This rearrangement joins TRBV4-3 to TRBJ2-5; no definite D call. Trimming cost V 1 base and J 5 bases, with 11 bases left between them. The CDR3 runs 14 residues. Germline V gives CDR1 LGHNA, CDR2 YSLEER. The chain's CDR3 is CASSQVGNPETQYF. The CDR3 nucleotides read TGCGCCAGCAGCCAAGTTGGAAACCCGGAGACCCAGTACTTC.

V usage is TRBV6-6 and J usage is TRBJ2-7; 9 bases line up with TRBD2. The CDR3 sequence is 11 residues long. Germline values: CDR1 MNHNY, CDR2 SVGAGI (reference sequence). Trimming at V came to 11 bases and at J to 4 bases, leaving 3 bases not matched to a gene. In DNA, the CDR3 is TGTGCCGTCGCGGGGGGGTACGAGCAGTACTTC. Its translation is CAVAGGYEQYF.

The rearrangement links TRBV23-1 to TRBJ1-6, with TRBD1 matching 8 bases. TRBV23-1 is filed as an ORF, its function uncertain. CDR3 length: 18 residues. The V gene end was trimmed by 0 bases and the J gene end by 9 bases; junction bases not matched to a gene: 13. CDR3 sequence reads: CASSQSRQGAPLGSPLHF. DNA of the CDR3: TGCGCCAGCAGTCAATCGAGGCAGGGGGCGCCGCTTGGTTCACCCCTCCACTTT.

The V gene is TRBV10-2, the J gene TRBJ1-5; weak D call: TRBD1 (6 bases). The CDR3 length is 14 residues. From germline, CDR1 is WSHSY and CDR2 SAAADI. V gave up 3 bases and J gave up 7 bases, with 13 bases separating them. CDR3 bases: TGCGCCAGCAGTGACAGACAGGAGTCGCAGCCCCAGCATTTT. This translates into CASSDRQESQPQHF.

The chain combines TRBV5-1 with TRBJ2-1, with 8 bases identical to TRBD1. Germline loops: CDR1 SGHRS, CDR2 YFSETQ. With 4 bases clipped from V and 6 bases from J, the junction kept 6 bases outside the gene matches. This CDR3 contains 14 residues. The CDR3 protein is CASSSQGAGNEQFF. CDR3 bases: TGCGCCAGCAGCAGTCAGGGGGCGGGCAATGAGCAGTTCTTC.